Described below is a single TCR beta chain sequence and its context. This clonotype was counted only a few times. Its recognized antigen is unknown. No clone much larger than this one lies a single base away; base qualities are absent. The data belong to a study of identical twins (dated by TCRdb to the mid-2010s). Study-level background: To test whether fetal clonotypes persist, the study used deep sequencing on TCR alpha and beta repertoires from monozygotic twins, unrelated adults of various ages, and cord blood. To rule out contamination, replicate twin experiments were performed at different times with different library preparation protocols. Results and caveats for the whole study, not just this receptor: Zero-insertion analyses could be partly confounded by invariant T cells such as MAIT and iNKT, though diverse VJ usage argued against such confounding for most clonotypes. Conclusions relied on cross-sectional statistical analysis, since the same donors could not be followed over many years. Fewer insertions were carried by abundant cord blood beta clonotypes, a similar but weaker trend appeared in young adult naive repertoires, and no such trend appeared in memory repertoires. The excess sharing between twins in beta out-of-frame sequences was weaker because fewer shared sequences reduced the signal-to-noise ratio. Compared with coincidental sharing between unrelated individuals, out-of-frame TCR alpha sequences shared between twins had an excess of sequences with low generation probability. In monozygotic twins, out-of-frame TCR alpha sharing was systematically underestimated by recombination models, although the models agreed with sharing between unrelated individuals.

Every donor in the study was a healthy Caucasian. The twin cohort comprised three pairs of female monozygotic twins, all aged roughly 18 to 30 years. Peripheral blood mononuclear cells were the source from which RNA for the TCR libraries was isolated. According to the germline V gene, CDR1 reads SQVTM and CDR2 reads ANQGSEA. Taken from cysteine to phenylalanine, the CDR3 has 17 residues. Only the CDR3 part of the read is kept: 51 bases, read in frame from the first base. V lost 0 bases and J lost 1 base, and the count of bases not matched to a germline gene is 7. Libraries came from 5' RACE. Sequencing instrument: Illumina HiSeq 2000. A universal primer binding site was added through template switching, and the final cDNA carried a unique molecular identifier so that TCR cDNA molecules could be counted accurately. Specific primers in the conserved constant-segment region were used to synthesize first-strand cDNA for the TCR alpha and beta chains. To control for contamination, every cDNA library was double barcoded, receiving both a SMART-Mk sample barcode and Illumina barcodes. TruSeq adapter sequences along with Illumina sample barcodes were introduced in two successive PCR steps. Sequencing of the TCR alpha and beta cDNA libraries was done on the Illumina HiSeq platform using custom primers. On the study's bioinformatics: MiGEC processed the raw reads to extract unique molecular identifiers, while MiXCR was used to determine the CDR3 positions. For each individual, recombination models were inferred using an EM algorithm with the repgenHMM and IGoR tools. Shared clonotypes were analyzed with the tcR package in R, and sharing was normalized by the product of cloneset sizes. To study raw recombination without the effects of thymic and clonal selection, out-of-frame nonproductive sequences were analyzed. In-frame beta chains were kept once TCRdb had trimmed the public reads at Q25 with fastp and called clones with MiXCR. Each record represents a unique CDR3 protein, reported with the most common genes and DNA among its rows. Here the V and J calls rest on TCRdb's processing, not on the authors' analysis. This sample holds approximately 590,000 distinct CDR3 sequences; approximately 10% were observed only once. Of the sample, roughly 3.2% is held by the ten largest clones.

The same sample was also studied in work on yellow fever vaccine responses in identical twins. The second publication reports: According to the authors, the vaccine-induced T cell response in identical twins seemed to be partly convergent and partly specific to each individual. In identical twins, the study followed T cell clones that responded to the vaccine with precision.

The sample consisted of PBMCs. Recombination connected TRBV29-1 to TRBJ2-3; 10 central bases correspond to TRBD2. The sequence was obtained from a woman between 18 and 30 years old in good health. The CDR3 reads CSVEDSSGRGRTDTQYF. The base sequence is TGCAGCGTTGAAGATAGCAGCGGGAGGGGCCGCACAGATACGCAGTATTTT.